This entry lists 3 T cell receptor beta chains sequenced from one sample in a study of blood T cell repertoires in COVID-19. Some clones are missing from TCRdb's copy, which holds only in-frame ones; the method was immunoSEQ multiplex PCR. Altogether some 97,000 clones are present, just over 90% being singletons, with the ten largest covering around 2.1%. Sequenced sample: peripheral blood. The receptors stem from a man over 45 with active COVID-19.

The chain carries TRBV15 and TRBJ2-7; D may be TRBD1 (5 bases). This CDR3 is 14 amino acids long. V was trimmed by 1 base and J by 2 bases, leaving 9 bases between them. Germline assignment: CDR1 LNHNV and CDR2 YYDKDF (reference sequence). The CDR3: CATSRAGQPYEQYV. For the CDR3, the DNA is TGTGCCACCAGCAGAGCCGGACAACCCTACGAGCAGTACGTC.

The chain links TRBV3-1 (or the pseudogene TRBV3-2) to TRBJ1-3, with D possibly being TRBD1 (6 bases). Trimming removed 2 bases at V and 2 bases at J, with 10 bases between. Per germline, CDR1 LGHDT and CDR2 YNNKEL (reference sequence). This CDR3 is built from 15 residues. The CDR3 DNA is TGTGCCAGCAGCCAATCCCCAGGGGCTGGAAACACCATATATTTT. It translates to CASSQSPGAGNTIYF.

This clone was recorded once. V usage is TRBV5-1 and J usage is TRBJ2-3, with D unresolved. Trimming pared 0 bases from V and 6 bases from J, leaving 8 bases between. In germline, CDR1 is SGHRS, CDR2 YFSETQ. The CDR3 consists of 13 residues. CDR3 loop: CASSLASGDTQYF. The CDR3 DNA follows: TGCGCCAGCAGCTTGGCCTCCGGGGATACGCAGTATTTT.